The present TCR beta chain was sequenced within a study of blood T cell repertoires in COVID-19. Turning to the study itself: The United States, Italy and Spain provided the acute and convalescent COVID-19 samples. T cells, B-cell-depleted T cells, or PBMCs provided the cDNA or gDNA that served as material.

How the authors handled the data: For nucleated cells, counts were estimated from reference gene primer amplification. Data came from immunoSEQ multiplex PCR; TCRdb stores just in-frame clones and leaves some out. V, J and clone size derive from that table, while D and trimming were established from the DNA sequence. The sample carries more than 65,000 clones, around 80% recorded once. CDR3 size: 15 residues. V lost 2 bases and J lost 0, with 8 bases in between. Germline lookup yields CDR1 SGHAT and CDR2 FQNNGV. The chain uses TRBV11-2 and TRBJ2-1; the D gene is possibly TRBD2 (5 bases). This TCR came from a woman aged 80 or older with acute or convalescent COVID-19. Input material: peripheral blood. CDR3 DNA sequence: TGTGCCAGCAGCTTAATAGGGAGCTCCTACAATGAGCAGTTCTTC. This translates into CASSLIGSSYNEQFF.